A single sample is the source of the 25 T cell receptor beta chains below, sequenced in a study of early stage breast cancer tumors. Libraries were prepared by immunoSEQ multiplex PCR; TCRdb keeps only in-frame clonotypes and omits some of them. Among fewer than 70,000 clones, about 85% were seen once, and the ten largest hold approximately 4.5%. The sequencing input was blood. All receptors derive from a person aged 35 to 50 with breast cancer.

On this clone itself: This same CDR3 is encoded by further DNA sequences in the sample. V and J are TRBV5-1 and TRBJ2-3; possible D gene TRBD1, 6 bases. The CDR3 covers 15 residues. The germline V gene encodes CDR1 SGHRS and CDR2 YFSETQ. Between the trimmed V and J ends, which lost 0 bases and 1 base, there was a span of 9 bases. The CDR3 loop is CASSLGNRGTDTQYF. The CDR3 nucleotides are TGCGCCAGCAGCTTGGGCAACAGGGGCACAGATACGCAGTATTTT.

V is TRBV2 and J is TRBJ2-7; 11 bases are shared with TRBD2. In germline, CDR1 is SNHLY, CDR2 FYNNEI. V lost 4 bases, J lost 0 bases, and 5 bases stayed unmatched. This CDR3 region has 16 residues. This chain's CDR3 is CASSGLAGGLSYEQYF. The CDR3 DNA follows: TGTGCCAGCAGTGGTCTAGCGGGAGGCCTCTCCTACGAGCAGTACTTC.

The chain employs TRBV28 and TRBJ2-2, with D possibly matching TRBD1 (5 bases). Between the trimmed V and J ends, which lost 3 bases and 4 bases, there was a span of 12 bases. Germline V lookup: CDR1 MDHEN, CDR2 SYDVKM. The CDR3 runs to 15 residues. The CDR3 DNA follows: TGTGCCAGCAGTTTTTTCCAGGGCGCCACCGGGGAGCTGTTTTTT. Amino acid sequence: CASSFFQGATGELFF. Full variable domain (outside the CDR3, taken from reference TRBV28 and TRBJ2-2): DVKVTQSSRYLVKRTGEKVFLECVQDMDHENMFWYRQDPGLGLRLIYFSYDVKMKEKGDIPEGYSVSREKKERFSLILESASTNQTSMYLCASSFFQGATGELFFGEGSRLTVL.

The table lists this clone with many counts. The chain carries TRBV5-1 and TRBJ1-2; the match to TRBD1 covers 7 bases. Germline V CDR1 and CDR2: SGHRS, YFSETQ. With 1 base clipped from V and 3 bases from J, the junction kept 3 bases outside the gene matches. There are 14 residues in the CDR3. The CDR3 region is CASSLSTGDYGYTF. CDR3 DNA sequence: TGCGCCAGCAGCTTGAGCACAGGGGACTATGGCTACACCTTC.

Here the CDR3 DNA reads TGTGCCAGCAGCTCGACAGGGGGCGAAGCCAAAAACATTCAGTACTTC. It is translated as CASSSTGGEAKNIQYF. V and J are TRBV6-6 and TRBJ2-4, with 10 bases aligning to TRBD1. The CDR3 is 16 residues long. The V gene's germline CDR1 is MNHNY and CDR2 SVGAGI (reference sequence). After removal of 6 bases from V and 0 bases from J, the junction contained 5 bases not matched to a gene.

V and J are TRBV12-5 and TRBJ2-1, with D possibly matching TRBD1 (6 bases). In germline, CDR1 is LGHNT, CDR2 FRNRAP. The CDR3 extends over 13 amino acids. V lost 3 bases to trimming and J lost 4 bases, with 7 bases between them. The CDR3 reads CASGFGTYNEQFF. The CDR3 region has the DNA TGTGCTAGTGGTTTCGGGACATACAATGAGCAGTTCTTC.

The chain couples TRBV18 to TRBJ2-1; D not resolved. The length of the CDR3 is 14 residues. Trimming stripped 1 base from V and 0 bases from J, with 4 bases between. Germline values: CDR1 KGHSH, CDR2 LQKENI. CDR3 protein: CASSPQGSYNEQFF. The DNA for the CDR3 is TGTGCCAGCTCACCACAGGGCTCCTACAATGAGCAGTTCTTC.

Only a few counts were recorded for this clone. CDR3 protein: CAWTQNSLSNYGYTF. DNA for the CDR3: TGTGCCTGGACACAAAACAGCCTCTCTAACTATGGCTACACCTTC. The rearrangement joins TRBV30 to TRBJ1-2; the D is unclear. Germline V CDR1 and CDR2: GTSNPN, SVGIG (reference sequence). With 4 bases removed from V and 0 bases from J, the gap between germline ends came to 15 bases. The CDR3 is 15 residues long. Full variable domain (rest looked up from reference TRBV30 and TRBJ1-2): SQTIHQWPATLVQPVGSPLSLECTVEGTSNPNLYWYRQAAGRGLQLLFYSVGIGQISSEVPQNLSASRPQDRQFILSSKKLLLSDSGFYLCAWTQNSLSNYGYTFGSGTRLTVV.

The chain is built from TRBV11-3 and TRBJ2-5, with TRBD2 matching 9 bases. The V and J ends lost 1 base and 2 bases, in that order; junction bases with no gene match: 5. Germline values: CDR1 SGHNT, CDR2 YENEEA. This CDR3 has 16 amino acids. The CDR3, as DNA: TGTGCCAGCAGCTTAGGGGGTAGCGGGGGACAAGAGACCCAGTACTTC. This sequence encodes CASSLGGSGGQETQYF.

This sequence joins TRBV6-1 and TRBJ2-7; D unclear. In germline, CDR1 is MNHNS, CDR2 SASEGT. The germline V and J ends were trimmed by 2 bases and 7 bases, with 9 bases remaining between them. CDR3 length: 12 residues. As DNA, the CDR3 is TGTGCCAGCAGTGAACCCCCGCGTGAGCAGTACTTC. Protein product: CASSEPPREQYF.

This chain links TRBV18 with TRBJ2-7, with 12 bases fitting TRBD2. V lost 2 bases to trimming and J lost 2 bases; unmatched junction nucleotides: 7. Germline V gene lookup returns CDR1 KGHSH and CDR2 LQKENI. This CDR3 has 17 amino acids. CDR3 residues: CASSPRLAGGQTYEQYF. Written as DNA, the CDR3 is TGTGCCAGCTCACCAAGGCTAGCGGGAGGGCAAACCTACGAGCAGTACTTC.

This chain joins TRBV6-1 and TRBJ1-1; the D is unclear. The germline V gene has CDR1 MNHNS and CDR2 SASEGT. The CDR3 sequence is 14 residues long. Trimming left V 4 bases short and J 0 bases short, with 9 bases between. The CDR3 bases are TGTGCCAGCAGTGCTGAGATTATGAACACTGAAGCTTTCTTT. It encodes CASSAEIMNTEAFF.

This rearrangement joins TRBV7-8 to TRBJ1-3, with a possible D match to TRBD1 (6 bases). Trimming shortened V by 1 base and J by 4 bases, and 11 bases separated the two germline ends. Germline assignment: CDR1 SGHVS and CDR2 FQNEAQ. The CDR3 spans 15 residues. The CDR3 DNA sequence: TGTGCCAGCAGCTTAGTAGGGGGGCCGGGAAACACCATATATTTT. Its protein product is CASSLVGGPGNTIYF.

J is TRBJ1-2 and V is TRBV7-8, with TRBD1 as a possible D gene (5 bases). V dropped 7 bases and J dropped 1 base, with 10 bases sitting between them. CDR3 length equals 13 residues. Germline CDR1 reads SGHVS; CDR2 reads FQNEAQ. CDR3 coding DNA: TGTGCCAGCACCGTGACAGTTAACTATGGCTACACCTTC. It encodes CASTVTVNYGYTF.

This rearrangement joins TRBV14 to TRBJ2-5; TRBD1 matches 11 bases. This CDR3 has 14 residues. V shed 8 bases and J 5 bases; nucleotides not matched to a gene: 7. From germline, CDR1 is SGHDN and CDR2 FVKESK. The CDR3 sequence: CASRGQGAMETQYF. The CDR3 DNA is TGTGCCAGCCGTGGACAGGGGGCAATGGAGACCCAGTACTTC.

Comments on this clone: The germline gene is not matched at one end of the junction; a read error may be the cause. This chain joins TRBV7-2 and TRBJ2-1, with TRBD2 as a possible D gene (5 bases). This CDR3 comprises 14 residues. Looked up from germline, CDR1 is SGHTA and CDR2 is FQGNSA. CDR3 residues: CASSLAGVYSEQFF. The CDR3 nucleotides are TGTGCCAGCAGCTTAGCGGGAGTTTACAGTGAGCAGTTCTTC.

CDR3 sequence (DNA): TGTGCCAGCAGCCGATTCGACAATCAGCCCCAGCATTTT. This gives the protein CASSRFDNQPQHF. This chain connects TRBV14 to TRBJ1-5; D not resolved. Trimming stripped 4 bases from V and 3 bases from J, with 7 bases between. Germline V lookup: CDR1 SGHDN, CDR2 FVKESK. The CDR3 runs to 13 residues.

The chain uses TRBV5-6 and TRBJ2-7; weak D call: TRBD2 (7 bases). The CDR3 runs 14 residues. Trimming cost V 4 bases and J 5 bases, with 16 bases left between them. Germline CDR1 reads SGHDT; CDR2 reads YYEEEE. The CDR3 sequence: CASSPLGGADEQYF. DNA for the CDR3: TGTGCCAGCAGCCCGCTTGGGGGGGCTGACGAGCAGTACTTC.

This clone has only one observation. This rearrangement joins TRBV5-4 to TRBJ2-2; 10 nucleotides agree with TRBD2. V lost 0 bases, J lost 5 bases, and 4 bases stayed unmatched. The germline gives CDR1 SGHNT, CDR2 YYREEE (reference sequence). The CDR3 has 16 amino acids. The CDR3 DNA follows: TGTGCCAGCAGCTTGGGGGCTAGCGGGAGTACCGGGGAGCTGTTTTTT. This translates into CASSLGASGSTGELFF.

This clone occurred a few times. The chain links TRBV28 to TRBJ1-1; no clear D. Germline V gene data show CDR1 as MDHEN and CDR2 as SYDVKM. The CDR3 extends over 13 amino acids. With 6 bases removed from V and 7 bases from J, the gap between germline ends came to 15 bases. The CDR3 sequence: CASSVPGGSEAFF. The CDR3 nucleotides are TGTGCCAGCAGCGTCCCGGGAGGCAGTGAAGCTTTCTTT. Using reference TRBV28 and TRBJ1-1 for the parts outside the CDR3, the full variable domain is DVKVTQSSRYLVKRTGEKVFLECVQDMDHENMFWYRQDPGLGLRLIYFSYDVKMKEKGDIPEGYSVSREKKERFSLILESASTNQTSMYLCASSVPGGSEAFFGQGTRLTVV.

The rearrangement uses TRBV7-2 and TRBJ2-7; 7 bases match TRBD2. The CDR3 sequence is 15 residues long. The junction had 5 bases not matched to a gene; V was cut back by 1 base and J by 2 bases. Germline loops: CDR1 SGHTA, CDR2 FQGNSA. The CDR3 nucleotides are TGTGCCAGCAGCTTAGGAGCGGGACGAACCTACGAGCAGTACTTC. Protein: CASSLGAGRTYEQYF.

The chain links TRBV29-1 to TRBJ1-2; a weak D match, TRBD1 (5 bases). With 2 bases removed from V and 0 bases from J, the gap between germline ends came to 10 bases. The CDR3 covers 14 residues. CDR1 and CDR2 (germline): SQVTM, ANQGSEA. The CDR3 loop reads CSVERQGANYGYTF. In nucleotides, the CDR3 is TGCAGCGTTGAACGGCAGGGTGCTAACTATGGCTACACCTTC.

As regards this clone: At the DNA level, this CDR3 is encoded by other sequences in the same sample as well. The chain couples TRBV10-3 to TRBJ2-7; maybe TRBD1 (6 bases). V lost 4 bases and J 0 bases, leaving 7 bases between the germline ends. CDR1 and CDR2 (germline): ENHRY, SYGVKD. This CDR3 is built from 13 residues. For the CDR3, the DNA is TGTGCCATCAGTGGGGACATCTCCTACGAGCAGTACTTC. Translated: CAISGDISYEQYF.

The CDR3: CAVRTGDTVLTGELFF. The CDR3, as DNA: TGTGCCGTCCGGACCGGGGATACAGTCCTCACCGGGGAGCTGTTTTTT. The V call is TRBV2, the J call TRBJ2-2; the D gene is possibly TRBD2 (5 bases). This CDR3 comprises 16 residues. Germline CDR1 SNHLY, CDR2 FYNNEI. Trimming took off 11 bases at V and 4 bases at J, with 23 bases between the two ends.

This clone was seen once. The chain employs TRBV2 and TRBJ1-1; TRBD1 matches at 8 bases. CDR1 and CDR2 from the germline V gene are SNHLY and FYNNEI. After removal of 5 bases from V and 5 bases from J, the junction contained 7 bases not matched to a gene. This CDR3 has 14 amino acids. Here the CDR3 DNA reads TGTGCCAGCAGTTCAACAGGGGGGCGGACTGAAGCTTTCTTT. It codes for CASSSTGGRTEAFF.